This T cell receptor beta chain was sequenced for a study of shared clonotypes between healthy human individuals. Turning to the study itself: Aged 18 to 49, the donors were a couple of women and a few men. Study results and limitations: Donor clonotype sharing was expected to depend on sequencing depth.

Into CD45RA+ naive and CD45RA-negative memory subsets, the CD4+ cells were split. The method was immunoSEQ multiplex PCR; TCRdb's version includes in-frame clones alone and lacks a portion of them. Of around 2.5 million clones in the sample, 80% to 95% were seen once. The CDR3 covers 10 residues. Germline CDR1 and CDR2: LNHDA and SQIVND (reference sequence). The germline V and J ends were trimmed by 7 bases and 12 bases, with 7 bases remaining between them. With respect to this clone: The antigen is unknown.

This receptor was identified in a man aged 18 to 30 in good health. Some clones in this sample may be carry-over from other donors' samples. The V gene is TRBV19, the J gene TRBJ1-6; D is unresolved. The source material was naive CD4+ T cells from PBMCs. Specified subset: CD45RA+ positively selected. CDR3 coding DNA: TGTGCCAGTACCATACTACCCCTCCACTTT. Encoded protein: CASTILPLHF. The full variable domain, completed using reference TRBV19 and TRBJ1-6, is DGGITQSPKYLFRKEGQNVTLSCEQNLNHDAMYWYRQDPGQGLRLIYYSQIVNDFQKGDIAEGYSVSREKKESFPLTVTSAQKNPTAFYLCASTILPLHFGNGTRLTVT.